These 20 T cell receptor beta chains were sequenced from one sample in a study of blood T cells in healthy people across ages. A second 7 to 11 cycle PCR used barcoded and J-beta primers. Each CDR3 protein is one row after TCRdb ran MiXCR on the 5' RACE reads. This sample has hundreds of thousands of distinct CDR3 sequences; over 40% occur once, and the top ten carry about 14%. The sample was blood. The receptors were sampled from an elderly woman in good health.

V is TRBV27 and J is TRBJ1-6; TRBD1 might be the D (5 bases). V was trimmed by 2 bases and J by 8 bases, leaving 13 bases between them. The CDR3 totals 15 residues. The germline V gene encodes CDR1 MNHEY and CDR2 SMNVEV (reference sequence). This CDR3 reads CASSLQGLGYSPLHF. CDR3 DNA sequence: TGTGCCAGCAGTTTACAGGGATTGGGGTATTCACCCCTCCACTTT.

Remarks on this clonotype: A much more abundant neighbour one base away suggests this may be a read error. This rearrangement joins TRBV20-1 to TRBJ2-1, with D possibly matching TRBD2 (6 bases). From germline, CDR1 is DFQATT and CDR2 SNEGSKA (reference sequence). CDR3 length: 16 residues. Deletions cut 1 base from V and 0 bases from J, with 13 bases between. CDR3 in DNA: TGCAGTGCTAGAGGTATGGGGAGGAACTCCTACAATGAGCAGTTCTTC. Translating gives CSARGMGRNSYNEQFF.

The V call is TRBV7-9, the J call TRBJ2-5; TRBD2 might be the D (5 bases). Germline CDR1 and CDR2: SEHNR and FQNEAQ (reference sequence). CDR3 size: 14 residues. V shed 8 bases and J shed 4 bases, with 17 bases lying between them. The CDR3 coding sequence is TGTGCCAGCCTTCTTGGAGGACGTCGAGAGACCCAGTACTTC. Translating gives CASLLGGRRETQYF.

V and J are TRBV14 and TRBJ2-3, with 9 bases that match TRBD2. The V gene end was trimmed by 4 bases and the J gene end by 14 bases; junction bases not matched to a gene: 13. The length of the CDR3 is 14 residues. Germline CDR1 and CDR2: SGHDN and FVKESK. The CDR3 spells CASSLRGVSGRMYF. In DNA form, the CDR3 reads TGTGCCAGCAGCCTCCGAGGAGTTAGCGGGAGAATGTATTTT.

This chain joins TRBV4-2 and TRBJ2-1; D could derive from TRBD1 or TRBD2 (6 bases each). Germline V gives CDR1 LGHNA, CDR2 YNFKEQ. V lost 3 bases to trimming and J lost 10 bases, with 22 bases between them. CDR3 length: 16 residues. The CDR3 DNA sequence: TGTGCCAGCAGCCACCTTAGGAGAGGGGGACTTGACGAGCAGTTCTTC. Amino acid sequence: CASSHLRRGGLDEQFF.

A few counts support this clonotype. Since a much larger clone is just one base distant, this may be a read error. The V gene is TRBV4-2, the J gene TRBJ2-4; 9 nucleotides line up with TRBD2. V lost 3 bases, J lost 8 bases, and 11 bases stayed unmatched. This CDR3 contains 16 residues. Germline CDR1 and CDR2: LGHNA and YNFKEQ. Written as DNA, the CDR3 is TGTGCCAGCAGCCAGGTGCCCGGGACTAGCCGGGACATTCAGTACTTC. This sequence encodes CASSQVPGTSRDIQYF.

This clonotype appeared many times. The genes are TRBV11-1 and TRBJ2-3, with TRBD2 matching over 8 bases. This CDR3 has 17 amino acids. Trimming took 5 bases from V and 2 from J; bases not matched to a gene: 12. Per the germline V gene, CDR1 is SGHAT and CDR2 is FQDESV (reference sequence). The CDR3 reads CASSLFSVAGYTDTQYF. The CDR3 nucleotides are TGTGCCAGCAGCCTCTTCAGCGTAGCGGGGTACACAGATACGCAGTATTTT.

J is TRBJ2-2 and V is TRBV11-2, with 7 bases aligning to TRBD1. The CDR3 has 15 residues. Per germline, CDR1 SGHAT and CDR2 FQNNGV. V lost 1 base to trimming and J lost 6 bases; unmatched junction nucleotides: 5. The CDR3 sequence: CASSLALTGSGELFF. The DNA for the CDR3 is TGTGCCAGCAGCTTAGCCCTGACAGGGTCCGGGGAGCTGTTTTTT.

The chain employs TRBV25-1 and TRBJ1-4, with 8 bases that match TRBD1. Looked up from germline, CDR1 is MGHDK and CDR2 is SYGVNS. V trimming: 5 bases; J trimming: 2 bases; junction bases outside the gene matches: 10. The CDR3 has 17 amino acids. Written as DNA, the CDR3 is TGTGCCAGCAGTCCTCAGGGGGCGAAAGGTACTAATGAAAAACTGTTTTTT. It yields the protein CASSPQGAKGTNEKLFF.

The rearrangement uses TRBV15 and TRBJ2-1; a weak D match, TRBD2 (5 bases). The CDR3 contains 16 residues. The V gene's germline CDR1 is LNHNV and CDR2 YYDKDF (reference sequence). V was pared by 1 base and J by 0 bases, with 10 bases between. This CDR3 reads CATSRVPAGSYNEQFF. As DNA, the CDR3 is TGTGCCACCAGCAGAGTGCCCGCGGGCTCCTACAATGAGCAGTTCTTC.

This clonotype was seen at least ten times. The V and J genes are TRBV12-3 or TRBV12-4 and TRBJ1-1, with D hard to call. The CDR3 is made up of 12 amino acids. Trimming stripped 8 bases from V and 9 bases from J, with 16 bases between. The CDR3 bases are TGTGCCAGCCGCGTAGTTCCGGCGAAAGCTTTCTTT. Its translation: CASRVVPAKAFF.

The CDR3 loop is CASSVDLANYGYTF. The CDR3 DNA follows: TGTGCCAGCAGCGTCGACTTAGCTAACTATGGCTACACCTTC. This chain joins TRBV7-9 and TRBJ1-2; D ambiguous. The CDR3 is 14 amino acids. In germline, CDR1 is SEHNR, CDR2 FQNEAQ (reference sequence). V lost 5 bases and J 0 bases, leaving 10 bases between the germline ends.

This clonotype has a count of ten or more. The rearrangement uses TRBV3-1 and TRBJ2-7; D might be TRBD2 (6 bases). CDR1 LGHDT and CDR2 YNNKEL come from the germline V gene (reference sequence). The CDR3 is made up of 12 amino acids. V was trimmed by 4 bases and J by 7 bases, leaving 11 bases between them. As DNA, the CDR3 is TGTGCCAGCAGCCGTCCGGCGGGGGAGCAGTACTTC. It encodes CASSRPAGEQYF.

In this sample, this clonotype turned up once. The chain has TRBV6-5 and TRBJ2-7; 7 bases map to TRBD1. CDR1 and CDR2 from the germline V gene are MNHEY and SVGAGI. Germline trimming cut 3 bases from V and 2 bases from J; bases unmatched to any gene: 7. This CDR3 has 15 amino acids. The DNA for the CDR3 is TGTGCCAGCAGTTATTCTAGGGACAGTGCCTACGAGCAGTACTTC. Encoded protein: CASSYSRDSAYEQYF.

This chain joins TRBV12-3 or TRBV12-4 and TRBJ2-2; 9 bases match TRBD1. This CDR3 comprises 16 residues. J was trimmed by 7 bases and V by 6 bases; bases with no gene match: 12. For the CDR3, the DNA is TGTGCCAGCAGCGTACCGACAGGGGGAATCATCGGGGAGCTGTTTTTT. As protein: CASSVPTGGIIGELFF.

To note about this clonotype: A read error may be the cause here, since a much bigger clone is one base away. The chain links TRBV10-3 to TRBJ2-5, with a weak D call TRBD1 (5 bases). TRBJ2-1 matches the DNA end more closely, so the J call is doubtful. The CDR3 extends over 13 amino acids. CDR1 is ENHRY, CDR2 SYGVKD, per germline. The CDR3 sequence: CASSRAGQETQFF. CDR3 bases: TGTGCCTCCAGCCGGGCAGGGCAAGAGACCCAGTTCTTC.

This chain joins TRBV20-1 and TRBJ1-5, with 7 bases identical to TRBD1. The CDR3 is made up of 14 amino acids. Germline V gene sequence: CDR1 DFQATT, CDR2 SNEGSKA (reference sequence). V was pared by 5 bases and J by 3 bases, with 7 bases of the junction left unmatched. CDR3 amino acids: CSASRGEVNQPQHF. DNA of the CDR3: TGCAGTGCTTCCAGGGGGGAGGTCAATCAGCCCCAGCATTTT.

The chain employs TRBV29-1 and TRBJ2-3, with a possible D match to TRBD1 (6 bases). The length of the CDR3 is 14 residues. Trimming removed 1 base at V and 4 bases at J, with 12 bases between. Germline V gene sequence: CDR1 SQVTM, CDR2 ANQGSEA. CDR3 sequence: CSVEVGRGPDTQYF. The CDR3 DNA sequence: TGCAGCGTTGAAGTGGGCAGGGGTCCAGATACGCAGTATTTT.

This clonotype was observed a handful of times. The chain carries TRBV3-1 and TRBJ1-6; D not certain. The germline V gene has CDR1 LGHDT and CDR2 YNNKEL (reference sequence). There are 14 residues in the CDR3. Deletions cut 0 bases from V and 5 bases from J, with 5 bases between. The DNA of the CDR3 is TGTGCCAGCAGCCAAGATCTCCATAATTCACCCCTCCACTTT. Translated: CASSQDLHNSPLHF.

The rearrangement joins TRBV29-1 to TRBJ2-5; TRBD1 matches 7 bases. Germline V gives CDR1 SQVTM, CDR2 ANQGSEA. The CDR3 is 13 amino acids. V trimming: 0 bases; J trimming: 3 bases; junction bases outside the gene matches: 1. The CDR3: CSVEDRGKETQYF. The CDR3 DNA sequence: TGCAGCGTTGAAGACAGGGGGAAAGAGACCCAGTACTTC.